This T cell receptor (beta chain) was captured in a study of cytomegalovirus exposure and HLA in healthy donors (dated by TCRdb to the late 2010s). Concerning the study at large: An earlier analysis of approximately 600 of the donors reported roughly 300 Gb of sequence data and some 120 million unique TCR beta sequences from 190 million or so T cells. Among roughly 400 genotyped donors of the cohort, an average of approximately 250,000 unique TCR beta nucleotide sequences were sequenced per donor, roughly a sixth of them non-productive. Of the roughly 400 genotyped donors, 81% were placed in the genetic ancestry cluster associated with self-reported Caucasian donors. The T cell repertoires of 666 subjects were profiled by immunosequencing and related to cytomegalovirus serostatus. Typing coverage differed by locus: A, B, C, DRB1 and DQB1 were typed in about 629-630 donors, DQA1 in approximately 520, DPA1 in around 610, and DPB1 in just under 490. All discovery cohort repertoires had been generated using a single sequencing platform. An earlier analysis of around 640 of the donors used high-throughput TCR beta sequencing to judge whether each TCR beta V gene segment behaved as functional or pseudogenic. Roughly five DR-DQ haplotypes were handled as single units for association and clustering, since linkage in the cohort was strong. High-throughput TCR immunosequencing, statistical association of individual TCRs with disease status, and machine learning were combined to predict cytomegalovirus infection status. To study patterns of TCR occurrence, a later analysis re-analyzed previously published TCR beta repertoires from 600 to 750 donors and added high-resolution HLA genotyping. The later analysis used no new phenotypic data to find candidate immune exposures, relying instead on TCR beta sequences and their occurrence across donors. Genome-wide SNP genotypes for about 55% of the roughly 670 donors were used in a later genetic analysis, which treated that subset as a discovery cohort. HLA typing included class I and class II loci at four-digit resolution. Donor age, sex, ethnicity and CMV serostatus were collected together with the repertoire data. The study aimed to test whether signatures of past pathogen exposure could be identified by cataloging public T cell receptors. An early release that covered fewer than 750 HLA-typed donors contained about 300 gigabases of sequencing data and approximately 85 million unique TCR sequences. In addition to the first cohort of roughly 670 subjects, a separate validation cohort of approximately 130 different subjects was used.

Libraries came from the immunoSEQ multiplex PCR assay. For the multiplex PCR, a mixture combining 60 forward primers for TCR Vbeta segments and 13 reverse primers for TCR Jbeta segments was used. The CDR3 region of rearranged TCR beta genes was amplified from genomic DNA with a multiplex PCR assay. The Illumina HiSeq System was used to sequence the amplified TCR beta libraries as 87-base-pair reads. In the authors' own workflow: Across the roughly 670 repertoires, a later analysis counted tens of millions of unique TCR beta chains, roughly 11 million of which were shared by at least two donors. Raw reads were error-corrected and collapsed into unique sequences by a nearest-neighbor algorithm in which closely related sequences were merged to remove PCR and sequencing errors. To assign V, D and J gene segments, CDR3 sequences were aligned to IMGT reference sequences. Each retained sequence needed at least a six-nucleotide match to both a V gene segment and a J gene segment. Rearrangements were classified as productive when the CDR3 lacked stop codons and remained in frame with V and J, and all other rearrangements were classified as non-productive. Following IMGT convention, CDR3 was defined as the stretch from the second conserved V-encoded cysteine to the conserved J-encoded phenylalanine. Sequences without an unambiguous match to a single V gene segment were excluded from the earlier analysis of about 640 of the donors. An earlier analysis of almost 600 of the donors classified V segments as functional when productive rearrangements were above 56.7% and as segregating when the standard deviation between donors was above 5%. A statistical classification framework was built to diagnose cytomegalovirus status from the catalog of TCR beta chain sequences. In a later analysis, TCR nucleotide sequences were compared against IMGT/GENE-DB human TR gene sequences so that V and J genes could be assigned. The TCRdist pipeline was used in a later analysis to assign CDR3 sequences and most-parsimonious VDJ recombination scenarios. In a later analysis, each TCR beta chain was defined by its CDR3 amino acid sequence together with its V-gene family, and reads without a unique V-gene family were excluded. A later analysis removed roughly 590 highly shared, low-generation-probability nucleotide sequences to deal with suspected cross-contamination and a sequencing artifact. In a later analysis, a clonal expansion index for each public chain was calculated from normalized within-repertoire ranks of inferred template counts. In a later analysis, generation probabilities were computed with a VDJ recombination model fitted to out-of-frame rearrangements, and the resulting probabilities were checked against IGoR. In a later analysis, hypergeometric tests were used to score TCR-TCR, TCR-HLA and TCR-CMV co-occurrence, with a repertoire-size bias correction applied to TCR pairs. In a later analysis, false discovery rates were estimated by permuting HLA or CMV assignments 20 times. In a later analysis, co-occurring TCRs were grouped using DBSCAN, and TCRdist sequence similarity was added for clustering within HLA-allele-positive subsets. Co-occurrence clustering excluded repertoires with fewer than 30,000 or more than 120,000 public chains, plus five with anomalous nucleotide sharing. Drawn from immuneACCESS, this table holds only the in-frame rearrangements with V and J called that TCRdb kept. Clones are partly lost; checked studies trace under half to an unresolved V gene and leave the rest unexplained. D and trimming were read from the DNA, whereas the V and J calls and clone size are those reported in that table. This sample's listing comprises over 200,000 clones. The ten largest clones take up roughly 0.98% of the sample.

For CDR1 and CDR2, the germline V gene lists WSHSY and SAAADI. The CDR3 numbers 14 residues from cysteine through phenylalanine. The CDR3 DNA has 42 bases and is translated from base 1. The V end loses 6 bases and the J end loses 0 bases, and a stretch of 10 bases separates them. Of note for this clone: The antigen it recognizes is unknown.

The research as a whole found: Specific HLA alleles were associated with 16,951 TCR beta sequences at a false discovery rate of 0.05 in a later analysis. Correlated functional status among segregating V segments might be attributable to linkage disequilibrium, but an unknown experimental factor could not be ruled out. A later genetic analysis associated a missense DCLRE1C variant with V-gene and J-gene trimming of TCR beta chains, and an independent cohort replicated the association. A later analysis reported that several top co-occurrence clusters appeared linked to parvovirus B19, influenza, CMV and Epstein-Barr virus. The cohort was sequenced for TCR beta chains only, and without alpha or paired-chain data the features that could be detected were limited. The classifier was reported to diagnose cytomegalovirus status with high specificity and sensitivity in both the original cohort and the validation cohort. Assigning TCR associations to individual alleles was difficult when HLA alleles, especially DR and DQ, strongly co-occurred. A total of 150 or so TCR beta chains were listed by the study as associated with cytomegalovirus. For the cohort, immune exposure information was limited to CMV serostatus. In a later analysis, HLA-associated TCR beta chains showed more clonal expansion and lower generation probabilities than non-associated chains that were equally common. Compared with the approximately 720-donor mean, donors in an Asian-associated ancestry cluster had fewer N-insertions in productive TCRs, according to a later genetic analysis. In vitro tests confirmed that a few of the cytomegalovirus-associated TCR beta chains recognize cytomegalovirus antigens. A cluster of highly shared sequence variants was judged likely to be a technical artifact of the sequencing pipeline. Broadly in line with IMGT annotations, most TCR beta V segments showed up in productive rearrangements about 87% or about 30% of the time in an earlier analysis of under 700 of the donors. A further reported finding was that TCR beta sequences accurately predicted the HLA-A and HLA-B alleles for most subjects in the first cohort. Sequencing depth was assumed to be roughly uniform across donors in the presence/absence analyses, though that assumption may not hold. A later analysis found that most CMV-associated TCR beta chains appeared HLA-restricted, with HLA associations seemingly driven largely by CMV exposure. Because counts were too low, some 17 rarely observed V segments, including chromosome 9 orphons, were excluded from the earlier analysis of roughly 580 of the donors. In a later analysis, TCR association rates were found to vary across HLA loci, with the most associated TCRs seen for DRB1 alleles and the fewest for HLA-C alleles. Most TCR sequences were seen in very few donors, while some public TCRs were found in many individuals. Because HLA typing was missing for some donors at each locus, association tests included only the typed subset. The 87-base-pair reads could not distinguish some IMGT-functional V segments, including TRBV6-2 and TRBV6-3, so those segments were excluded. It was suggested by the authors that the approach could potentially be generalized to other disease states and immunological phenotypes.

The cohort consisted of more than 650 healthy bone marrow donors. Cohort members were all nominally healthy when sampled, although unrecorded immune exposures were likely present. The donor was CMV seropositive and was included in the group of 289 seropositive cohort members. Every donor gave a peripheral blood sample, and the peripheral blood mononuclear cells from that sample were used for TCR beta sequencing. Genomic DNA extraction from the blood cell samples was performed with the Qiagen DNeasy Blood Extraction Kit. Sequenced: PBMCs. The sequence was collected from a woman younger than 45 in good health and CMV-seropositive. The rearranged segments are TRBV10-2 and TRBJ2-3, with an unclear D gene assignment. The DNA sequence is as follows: TGCGCCAGCAGAGCACTAACTAGCACAGATACGCAGTATTTT. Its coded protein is CASRALTSTDTQYF.